This is a list of T cell receptor beta chains from one sample in a study of blood T cell repertoires in COVID-19. Sequencing used immunoSEQ multiplex PCR; TCRdb keeps in-frame clones, though not all of them. This table has about 150,000 clones, approximately 83% appearing once. The specimen sequenced was peripheral blood. The receptors were sampled from a woman aged 55-69 years with acute or convalescent COVID-19. CDR3s include the opening cysteine and the closing phenylalanine or tryptophan. D genes are given only for firm matches. The listing skips clone size in some rows; elsewhere it reads once, few, many or a size class.

D gene: NA; V gene: TRBV5-1; J gene: TRBJ1-6; clone size: NA; CDR3 DNA: TGCGCCAGCAGCTTGGCCTCGATCGGCGGAAATAATTCACCCCTCCACTTT; CDR3 protein: CASSLASIGGNNSPLHF
D gene: NA; V gene: TRBV6-5; J gene: TRBJ2-1; clone size: NA; CDR3 DNA: TGTGCCAGCAGTTATCGGGATGAGCAGTTCTTC; CDR3 protein: CASSYRDEQFF
D gene: TRBD1; V gene: TRBV6-5; J gene: TRBJ1-1; clone size: NA; CDR3 DNA: TGTGCCAGCAGCTTGGACAGGGACACTGAAGCTTTCTTT; CDR3 protein: CASSLDRDTEAFF
D gene: NA; V gene: TRBV18; J gene: TRBJ2-2; clone size: once; CDR3 DNA: TGTGCCAGCTCACCACCGGCCTTCACCGGGGAGCTGTTTTTT; CDR3 protein: CASSPPAFTGELFF
D gene: NA; V gene: TRBV6-5; J gene: TRBJ2-7; clone size: NA; CDR3 DNA: TGTGCCAGCGGGCCAGCCGGCGTTGGTTACGAGCAGTACTTC; CDR3 protein: CASGPAGVGYEQYF
D gene: NA; V gene: TRBV2; J gene: TRBJ1-2; clone size: NA; CDR3 DNA: TGTGCCAGCAGTGCAGGGGACTATGGCTACACCTTC; CDR3 protein: CASSAGDYGYTF
D gene: NA; V gene: TRBV30; J gene: TRBJ1-2; clone size: once; CDR3 DNA: TGTGCCTGGAGTGTAGGCTGGGGCGGCTATGGCTACACCTTC; CDR3 protein: CAWSVGWGGYGYTF
D gene: NA; V gene: TRBV20-1; J gene: TRBJ1-4; clone size: NA; CDR3 DNA: TGCAGTGCTAGTAACACAGCTAATGAAAAACTGTTTTTT; CDR3 protein: CSASNTANEKLFF
D gene: TRBD1; V gene: TRBV2; J gene: TRBJ1-5; clone size: NA; CDR3 DNA: TGTGCCAGCGGACAGGTTGGTCAGCCCCAGCATTTT; CDR3 protein: CASGQVGQPQHF
D gene: NA; V gene: TRBV6-5; J gene: TRBJ1-2; clone size: NA; CDR3 DNA: TGTGCCAGCAGTTCCCATAGGGGGTATGGCTACACCTTC; CDR3 protein: CASSSHRGYGYTF
D gene: NA; V gene: TRBV9; J gene: TRBJ2-3; clone size: NA; CDR3 DNA: TGTGCCAGCAGCGTTTTGGGGGGGCTTGGGACAGATACGCAGTATTTT; CDR3 protein: CASSVLGGLGTDTQYF
D gene: NA; V gene: TRBV7-3; J gene: TRBJ1-5; clone size: NA; CDR3 DNA: TGTGCCAGCAGCTTATGCAGGGAACATCAGCCCCAGCATTTT; CDR3 protein: CASSLCREHQPQHF
D gene: NA; V gene: TRBV6-6; J gene: TRBJ1-5; clone size: NA; CDR3 DNA: TGTGCCAGCAGTTTACCAGGGGAGCCCCAGCATTTT; CDR3 protein: CASSLPGEPQHF
D gene: NA; V gene: TRBV5-1; J gene: TRBJ1-6; clone size: NA; CDR3 DNA: TGCGCCAGCAGCTTGGTTTTCGTACAAACACCCCTCCACTTT; CDR3 protein: CASSLVFVQTPLHF
D gene: NA; V gene: TRBV3-1/TRBV3-2; J gene: TRBJ1-1; clone size: once; CDR3 DNA: TGTGCCAGCAGCTCCAGCGGCGGCACTGAAGCTTTCTTT; CDR3 protein: CASSSSGGTEAFF
D gene: TRBD2; V gene: TRBV4-1; J gene: TRBJ2-5; clone size: NA; CDR3 DNA: TGCGCCAGCAGCCGTAGTGTCCTAGCGGGGTTCCAAGAGACCCAGTACTTC; CDR3 protein: CASSRSVLAGFQETQYF
D gene: NA; V gene: TRBV30; J gene: TRBJ1-6; clone size: NA; CDR3 DNA: TGTGCCTGGCTTGGCGGATTCAATTCACCCCTCCACTTT; CDR3 protein: CAWLGGFNSPLHF
D gene: NA; V gene: TRBV14; J gene: TRBJ1-1; clone size: NA; CDR3 DNA: TGTGCCAGCAGCCAGACAGGCGGATTGGGCACTGAAGCTTTCTTT; CDR3 protein: CASSQTGGLGTEAFF
D gene: TRBD1; V gene: TRBV6-5; J gene: TRBJ1-3; clone size: NA; CDR3 DNA: TGTGCCAGCAGTTACTCCGGACAGGGTAGAAACACCATATATTTT; CDR3 protein: CASSYSGQGRNTIYF
D gene: TRBD1; V gene: TRBV27; J gene: TRBJ1-2; clone size: NA; CDR3 DNA: TGTGCCAGCAGCGCGTTGACAGGGCAAAACGGCTACACCTTC; CDR3 protein: CASSALTGQNGYTF
D gene: TRBD1; V gene: TRBV7-2; J gene: TRBJ1-6; clone size: NA; CDR3 DNA: TGTGCCAGCAGCTTAGCCGACAGGGTGGCCTATAATTCACCCCTCCACTTT; CDR3 protein: CASSLADRVAYNSPLHF
D gene: NA; V gene: TRBV9; J gene: TRBJ1-4; clone size: NA; CDR3 DNA: TGTGCCAGCAGCGAACTATCAACTAATGAAAAACTGTTTTTT; CDR3 protein: CASSELSTNEKLFF
D gene: NA; V gene: TRBV7-8; J gene: TRBJ1-2; clone size: NA; CDR3 DNA: TGTGCCAGCAGCCAAAGAAATGACAGGAACTATGGCTACACCTTC; CDR3 protein: CASSQRNDRNYGYTF
D gene: NA; V gene: TRBV6-1; J gene: TRBJ1-1; clone size: NA; CDR3 DNA: TGTGCCAGCAGTGAGGTTAACAGAATGAACACTGAAGCTTTCTTT; CDR3 protein: CASSEVNRMNTEAFF
D gene: NA; V gene: TRBV4-1; J gene: TRBJ1-5; clone size: NA; CDR3 DNA: TGCGCCAGCAGCCAGGCCGAGCGGCAGCCCCAGCATTTT; CDR3 protein: CASSQAERQPQHF
D gene: NA; V gene: TRBV11-3; J gene: TRBJ2-2; clone size: NA; CDR3 DNA: TGTGCCAGCAGCCAGAAGTTGCAGGCGAGGGACACCGGGGAGCTGTTTTTT; CDR3 protein: CASSQKLQARDTGELFF
D gene: NA; V gene: TRBV7-3; J gene: TRBJ2-1; clone size: NA; CDR3 DNA: TGTGCCAGCAGCTTCTCCAGGGACTCCTACAATGAGCAGTTCTTC; CDR3 protein: CASSFSRDSYNEQFF
D gene: NA; V gene: TRBV7-3; J gene: TRBJ2-5; clone size: NA; CDR3 DNA: TGTGCCAGCAGCCCAACAGGGCGGCAAGAGACCCAGTACTTC; CDR3 protein: CASSPTGRQETQYF
D gene: NA; V gene: TRBV6-2/TRBV6-3; J gene: TRBJ2-7; clone size: NA; CDR3 DNA: TGTGCCAGCAGTTACTCCCTCCTAACTAGAATCATCTACGAGCAGTACTTC; CDR3 protein: CASSYSLLTRIIYEQYF
D gene: NA; V gene: TRBV3-1/TRBV3-2; J gene: TRBJ1-2; clone size: NA; CDR3 DNA: TGTGCCAGCAGCTCCCGACTACAAGGTGGCTACACCTTC; CDR3 protein: CASSSRLQGGYTF
D gene: TRBD1; V gene: TRBV5-1; J gene: TRBJ2-2; clone size: NA; CDR3 DNA: TGCGCCAGCAGTGGGACAGAGAACACCGGGGAGCTGTTTTTT; CDR3 protein: CASSGTENTGELFF
D gene: NA; V gene: TRBV18; J gene: TRBJ1-1; clone size: NA; CDR3 DNA: TGTGCCAGCTCACCGTCAACTGAAGCTTTCTTT; CDR3 protein: CASSPSTEAFF
D gene: NA; V gene: TRBV28; J gene: TRBJ1-2; clone size: NA; CDR3 DNA: TGTGCCAGTAGTTCGGCGGACTATGGCTACACCTTC; CDR3 protein: CASSSADYGYTF
D gene: NA; V gene: TRBV6-1; J gene: TRBJ1-2; clone size: NA; CDR3 DNA: TGTGCCAGCAGTAAAGACCGCAGGGTAGCTAACTATGGCTACACCTTC; CDR3 protein: CASSKDRRVANYGYTF
D gene: TRBD2; V gene: TRBV11-3; J gene: TRBJ2-1; clone size: NA; CDR3 DNA: TGTGCCAGCAGTTCGGGACTAGCGGGGGTTTACAATGAGCAGTTCTTC; CDR3 protein: CASSSGLAGVYNEQFF
D gene: TRBD2; V gene: TRBV5-1; J gene: TRBJ2-5; clone size: NA; CDR3 DNA: TGCGCCAGCAGCGGGGGGACTAGCGGAGAGACCCAGTACTTC; CDR3 protein: CASSGGTSGETQYF
D gene: NA; V gene: TRBV10-3; J gene: TRBJ1-2; clone size: NA; CDR3 DNA: TGTGCCATCAGTGAGGGGGTTACAGGGTTCGGCTACACCTTC; CDR3 protein: CAISEGVTGFGYTF
D gene: NA; V gene: TRBV6-5; J gene: TRBJ1-1; clone size: NA; CDR3 DNA: TGTGCCAGCAGTTACTCGAAGGCGGGGACCTACACTGAAGCTTTCTTT; CDR3 protein: CASSYSKAGTYTEAFF
D gene: TRBD1; V gene: TRBV5-5; J gene: TRBJ1-1; clone size: NA; CDR3 DNA: TGTGCCAGCAGCCCGCGGACAGGGCCGGTAACTTTCTTT; CDR3 protein: CASSPRTGPVTFF
D gene: NA; V gene: TRBV18; J gene: TRBJ1-1; clone size: NA; CDR3 DNA: TGTGCCAGCTCACCCCTAAACAGGGCGGACACTGAAGCTTTCTTT; CDR3 protein: CASSPLNRADTEAFF
D gene: NA; V gene: TRBV11-1; J gene: TRBJ2-5; clone size: NA; CDR3 DNA: TGTGCCAGCAGCTTAGTAGGAGCCCCCGAGACCCAGTACTTC; CDR3 protein: CASSLVGAPETQYF
D gene: TRBD1; V gene: TRBV12-3/TRBV12-4; J gene: TRBJ1-2; clone size: NA; CDR3 DNA: TGTGCCAGCAGTGTACAGGGGAACTATGGCTACACCTTC; CDR3 protein: CASSVQGNYGYTF
D gene: NA; V gene: TRBV9; J gene: TRBJ1-3; clone size: few; CDR3 DNA: TGTGCCAGCAGCGTAGGGGATGCGGGGGCATTACAGGGTCTAGGAAACACCATATATTTT; CDR3 protein: CASSVGDAGALQGLGNTIYF
D gene: NA; V gene: TRBV21-1; J gene: TRBJ2-5; clone size: once; CDR3 DNA: TGTGCCAGCAGCCCGAGGGAACAAGAGACCCAGTACTTC; CDR3 protein: CASSPREQETQYF
D gene: NA; V gene: TRBV9; J gene: TRBJ1-2; clone size: NA; CDR3 DNA: TGTGCCAGCAGCTTCACACAGGGCTCCTATGGCTACACCTTC; CDR3 protein: CASSFTQGSYGYTF
D gene: NA; V gene: TRBV7-9; J gene: TRBJ1-4; clone size: NA; CDR3 DNA: TGTGCCAGCAGCCCGCAGGGGTCCACGTCGGGGGAAAAACTGTTTTTT; CDR3 protein: CASSPQGSTSGEKLFF
D gene: NA; V gene: TRBV12-3/TRBV12-4; J gene: TRBJ1-1; clone size: NA; CDR3 DNA: TGTGCCAGCAGGAGGGGGAGAACTGAAGCTTTCTTT; CDR3 protein: CASRRGRTEAFF
D gene: NA; V gene: TRBV3-1/TRBV3-2; J gene: TRBJ1-2; clone size: once; CDR3 DNA: TGTGCCAGCAGCCTTAACGGGGAGGGCTACACCTTC; CDR3 protein: CASSLNGEGYTF
D gene: NA; V gene: TRBV20-1; J gene: TRBJ2-7; clone size: NA; CDR3 DNA: TGCAGTGCCCCCAGGGGGGACGAGCAGTACTTC; CDR3 protein: CSAPRGDEQYF
D gene: NA; V gene: TRBV19; J gene: TRBJ1-4; clone size: NA; CDR3 DNA: TGTGCCAGTAGTATAGGGGCAGGGTCGGAAAAACTGTTTTTT; CDR3 protein: CASSIGAGSEKLFF
D gene: NA; V gene: TRBV19; J gene: TRBJ1-5; clone size: NA; CDR3 DNA: TGTGCCAGTAGTGAGCGGGACCAGGCCCAGCATTTT; CDR3 protein: CASSERDQAQHF
D gene: NA; V gene: TRBV27; J gene: TRBJ1-1; clone size: NA; CDR3 DNA: TGTGCCAGCAGTTTAAGAGGGTACACTGAAGCTTTCTTT; CDR3 protein: CASSLRGYTEAFF
D gene: NA; V gene: TRBV7-9; J gene: TRBJ1-2; clone size: NA; CDR3 DNA: TGTGCCAGCAGCTTCGAGGGGGATAACTATGGCTACACCTTC; CDR3 protein: CASSFEGDNYGYTF
D gene: NA; V gene: TRBV7-9; J gene: TRBJ2-2; clone size: NA; CDR3 DNA: TGTGCCAGCAGCTCTACCGGGGAGCTGTTTTTT; CDR3 protein: CASSSTGELFF